The rows below give T cell receptor beta chains drawn from one sample of a study of blood T cell repertoires in COVID-19. Sequencing used immunoSEQ multiplex PCR; TCRdb keeps in-frame clones, though not all of them. In the table there are about 160,000 clones, under 90% of which are singletons. The sequenced sample consisted of peripheral blood. These receptor sequences come from a woman older than 75 with active or convalescent COVID-19. Both conserved end residues are part of each CDR3.

V gene: TRBV15
CDR3 protein: CATSRDPRESPLHF

V gene: TRBV5-1
CDR3 protein: CASSLSENTIYF

V gene: TRBV5-1
CDR3 protein: CASSTGTGGNTGELFF

V gene: TRBV4-2
CDR3 protein: CASRGYGGYNEQFF

V gene: TRBV2
CDR3 protein: CASSDRSGRAGGEKLFF

V gene: TRBV3-1/TRBV3-2
CDR3 protein: CASSLFLKGAGGYTF

V gene: TRBV14
CDR3 protein: CASSQTSGGVETQYF

V gene: TRBV5-1
CDR3 protein: CASLLDPNTGELFF

V gene: TRBV28
CDR3 protein: CASTLEGVRGTEAFF

V gene: TRBV7-2
CDR3 protein: CASRWTGVTDEQFF

V gene: TRBV12-5
CDR3 protein: CASAKSTLNGGSYEQFF

V gene: TRBV9
CDR3 protein: CASSRGGQTNTEAFF

V gene: TRBV27
CDR3 protein: CASSSAYNEQFF

V gene: TRBV6-5
CDR3 protein: CASRKFLMAGTEAFF

V gene: TRBV3-1/TRBV3-2
CDR3 protein: CASSQWASGISEQYF

V gene: TRBV11-2
CDR3 protein: CASSFAGGTDEQYF

V gene: TRBV25-1
CDR3 protein: CASTGTGGNYGYTF

V gene: TRBV11-2
CDR3 protein: CASSRTGDQPQHF

V gene: TRBV25-1
CDR3 protein: CASIGSGGGQYF

V gene: TRBV5-1
CDR3 protein: CASSPGGSAVGGYTF

V gene: TRBV30
CDR3 protein: CAWSAPRDRAPLSGNTIYF

V gene: TRBV5-1
CDR3 protein: CASSLGLAGGFGYNEQFF

V gene: TRBV6-7
CDR3 protein: CASSYLGDSGYEQYF

V gene: TRBV5-4
CDR3 protein: CASSLIGGRTEAFF

V gene: TRBV10-3
CDR3 protein: CAIRPNGIDYEQYF

V gene: TRBV6-5
CDR3 protein: CASAGLADTQYF

V gene: TRBV2
CDR3 protein: CASSALVADTQYF

V gene: TRBV12-3/TRBV12-4
CDR3 protein: CASRAGETQYF

V gene: TRBV30
CDR3 protein: CAWSRGTYNEQFF

V gene: TRBV2
CDR3 protein: CASYPRSRSNYGYTF

V gene: TRBV18
CDR3 protein: CASSPGSGGNTIYF